The 30 T cell receptor beta chains below all came from one sample that was sequenced in a study of T cell responses to AZD1222 COVID-19 vaccine. Method: immunoSEQ multiplex PCR; TCRdb's copy keeps in-frame clones and lacks some. The data contain approximately 80,000 clones, 80% to 90% of them singletons. The specimen was peripheral blood, collected 28 days after the second AZD1222 dose. These receptor sequences come from an adult who received the AZD1222 COVID-19 vaccine.

On this clone: Other DNA sequences of this sample code for an identical CDR3. V usage is TRBV6-5 and J usage is TRBJ1-1; the match to TRBD1 covers 7 bases. The trim removed 5 bases at V and 1 base at J, leaving 1 base unmatched. Germline V gene data show CDR1 as MNHEY and CDR2 as SVGAGI. This CDR3 spans 13 amino acids. CDR3 coding DNA: TGTGCCAGCAGTCGACAGGGGAACACTGAAGCTTTCTTT. Protein product: CASSRQGNTEAFF.

The chain joins TRBV6-1 to TRBJ2-7; tentative D call: TRBD1 (7 bases). This CDR3 contains 14 residues. Trimming removed 3 bases at V and 0 bases at J, with 9 bases between. The germline V gene has CDR1 MNHNS and CDR2 SASEGT. CDR3 loop: CASSDQGGSYEQYF. The CDR3 coding sequence is TGTGCCAGCAGTGACCAGGGGGGCTCCTACGAGCAGTACTTC.

The chain links TRBV5-1 to TRBJ1-1; 7 positions match TRBD1. The germline gives CDR1 SGHRS, CDR2 YFSETQ. J was trimmed by 1 base and V by 4 bases; bases with no gene match: 7. The length of the CDR3 is 15 residues. The CDR3 nucleotides are TGCGCCAGCAGCCTACCACAGGGGACGAACACTGAAGCTTTCTTT. It is translated as CASSLPQGTNTEAFF.

This clone has only one observation. This chain uses TRBV9 with TRBJ2-1, with 8 bases lining up with TRBD2. The CDR3 runs to 14 residues. Unmatched junction bases numbered 5, after V lost 3 bases and J lost 6 bases. Germline V gene sequence: CDR1 SGDLS, CDR2 YYNGEE. The CDR3 DNA follows: TGTGCCAGCAGCGCAACGGCGGGGGGCAATGAGCAGTTCTTC. This codes for CASSATAGGNEQFF. The full variable domain, completed using reference TRBV9 and TRBJ2-1, is DSGVTQTPKHLITATGQRVTLRCSPRSGDLSVYWYQQSLDQGLQFLIQYYNGEERAKGNILERFSAQQFPDLHSELNLSSLELGDSALYFCASSATAGGNEQFFGPGTRLTVL.

The chain is built from TRBV6-5 and TRBJ1-6, with unresolved D. Trimming took 5 bases from V and 9 from J, leaving 17 bases between them. Germline CDR1 reads MNHEY; CDR2 reads SVGAGI. CDR3 length equals 15 residues. The CDR3: CASSPFVAASSPLHF. The CDR3 coding sequence is TGTGCCAGCAGTCCCTTTGTGGCAGCGAGTTCACCCCTCCACTTT.

The J gene is TRBJ2-7, the V gene TRBV7-9, with a tentative D call TRBD2 (7 bases). Per germline, CDR1 SEHNR and CDR2 FQNEAQ (reference sequence). Trimming shortened V by 2 bases and J by 6 bases, and 14 bases separated the two germline ends. This CDR3 is built from 14 residues. CDR3 bases: TGTGCCAGCAGCTTAACGGGGGGCCCCCTCGAGCAGTACTTC. It codes for CASSLTGGPLEQYF.

This chain uses TRBV10-2 with TRBJ1-4; D gene unclear. V lost 6 bases to trimming and J lost 8 bases, with 13 bases between them. Germline V lookup: CDR1 WSHSY, CDR2 SAAADI. This CDR3 region has 13 residues. The CDR3, as DNA: TGCGCCAGCAGGGAACTAAGTAACGAAAAACTGTTTTTT. It specifies CASRELSNEKLFF.

CDR3 in DNA: TGTGCCAGTAGCAATTTGGGCCCGAACTCTGGAAACACCATATATTTT. It is translated as CASSNLGPNSGNTIYF. The J gene is TRBJ1-3, the V gene TRBV19; no reliable D call. This CDR3 contains 16 residues. CDR1 LNHDA and CDR2 SQIVND come from the germline V gene (reference sequence). V shed 6 bases and J shed 0 bases, with 15 bases lying between them. The full variable domain, completed using reference TRBV19 and TRBJ1-3, is DGGITQSPKYLFRKEGQNVTLSCEQNLNHDAMYWYRQDPGQGLRLIYYSQIVNDFQKGDIAEGYSVSREKKESFPLTVTSAQKNPTAFYLCASSNLGPNSGNTIYFGEGSWLTVV.

This chain uses TRBV24-1 with TRBJ1-1, with 11 bases identical to TRBD1. Germline V gives CDR1 KGHDR, CDR2 SFDVKD. The V segment lost 7 bases and the J segment 4 bases; nucleotides outside the gene matches: 10. The CDR3 is 16 amino acids. The CDR3 here is CATRDTGTGGSTEAFF. DNA for the CDR3: TGTGCCACCAGAGACACAGGGACAGGGGGGAGCACTGAAGCTTTCTTT.

The rearrangement joins TRBV11-3 to TRBJ2-1; D gene uncertain. Germline values: CDR1 SGHNT, CDR2 YENEEA. The ends were cut back, 1 base at V and 1 base at J, with 11 bases in the middle. CDR3 length equals 16 residues. CDR3 DNA: TGTGCCAGCAGCTTAGCCTTTGGGTGGTCCTACAATGAGCAGTTCTTC. Its translation is CASSLAFGWSYNEQFF.

The chain employs TRBV10-3 and TRBJ2-1; 13 bases line up with TRBD2. The ends lost 3 bases at V and 10 bases at J; junction bases unmatched: 3. The CDR3 loop spans 14 amino acids. Germline CDR1 ENHRY, CDR2 SYGVKD. CDR3 nucleotides: TGTGCCATCAGTGACCCGGGACTAGCGGGGGAGCAGTTCTTC. Its translation is CAISDPGLAGEQFF.

V is TRBV7-9 and J is TRBJ1-4, with D tentatively TRBD1 (6 bases). The CDR3 sequence is 12 residues long. Trimming removed 8 bases from V and 8 bases from J, with 12 bases in between. The germline CDR1 and CDR2 sequences are SEHNR and FQNEAQ (reference sequence). CDR3 residues: CASHRQAEKLFF. CDR3 bases: TGTGCCAGCCATAGACAGGCAGAAAAACTGTTTTTT.

This chain joins TRBV19 and TRBJ2-1; 11 bases are a match to TRBD2. Germline-derived CDR1 and CDR2 are LNHDA and SQIVND (reference sequence). This CDR3 is built from 18 residues. V lost 3 bases and J lost 3; bases outside the gene matches: 10. CDR3 amino acids: CASSIGASGRFYYNEQFF. The CDR3 nucleotides are TGTGCCAGTAGTATTGGGGCTAGCGGGAGGTTTTACTACAATGAGCAGTTCTTC.

This clone was recorded only once. The chain recombines TRBV5-4 with TRBJ1-2; maybe TRBD1 (6 bases). The germline gives CDR1 SGHNT, CDR2 YYREEE (reference sequence). Trimming cost V 4 bases and J 2 bases, with 18 bases left between them. The CDR3 sequence is 16 residues long. The CDR3 nucleotides are TGTGCCAGCAGCCTTGGCGGGGACATTCTGAACTATGGCTACACCTTC. Amino acid sequence: CASSLGGDILNYGYTF.

CDR3 DNA: TGTGCCAGCAGCCAAGGGACAGTAAACTATGGCTACACCTTC. It codes for CASSQGTVNYGYTF. The chain joins TRBV3-1 (or the pseudogene TRBV3-2) to TRBJ1-2; possibly TRBD1 for D (6 bases). V lost 1 base and J 2 bases, leaving 8 bases between the germline ends. Germline V gives CDR1 LGHDT, CDR2 YNNKEL (reference sequence). The CDR3 totals 14 residues.

This clone was recorded once. This rearrangement joins TRBV5-8 to TRBJ1-2; 7 positions match TRBD1. The V segment lost 2 bases and the J segment 4 bases; nucleotides outside the gene matches: 5. This CDR3 region has 14 residues. Germline assignment: CDR1 SGHTS and CDR2 YDEGEE. The CDR3: CASSLGTDVYGYTF. The CDR3 DNA reads as TGTGCCAGCAGCTTAGGGACAGACGTCTATGGCTACACCTTC.

This clone was counted a few times. V is TRBV3-1 (or the pseudogene TRBV3-2) and J is TRBJ2-3; unclear D gene. V dropped 4 bases and J dropped 0 bases, with 8 bases sitting between them. The CDR3 totals 14 residues. From germline, CDR1 is LGHDT and CDR2 YNNKEL (reference sequence). CDR3 DNA: TGTGCCAGCAGCCCCAGGATGAGCACAGATACGCAGTATTTT. Protein: CASSPRMSTDTQYF.

CDR3 nucleotide sequence: TGTGCCAGCAGCCCCGGACAGGGTTTCAGCTATGGCTACACCTTC. Translating gives CASSPGQGFSYGYTF. J is TRBJ1-2 and V is TRBV5-4; 8 positions match TRBD1. The CDR3 spans 15 residues. V lost 4 bases, J lost 4 bases, and 9 bases stayed unmatched. Germline V gives CDR1 SGHNT, CDR2 YYREEE (reference sequence). Drawing the rest from reference TRBV5-4 and TRBJ1-2, the complete variable domain is ETGVTQSPTHLIKTRGQQVTLRCSSQSGHNTVSWYQQALGQGPQFIFQYYREEENGRGNFPPRFSGLQFPNYSSELNVNALELDDSALYLCASSPGQGFSYGYTFGSGTRLTVV.

The chain employs TRBV12-3 or TRBV12-4 and TRBJ1-2; D remains unclear. The CDR3 extends over 13 amino acids. The V end lost 2 bases, the J end lost 2 bases, and 6 bases lay between the germline ends. CDR3 region: CASSLHQNYGYTF. The DNA for the CDR3 is TGTGCCAGCAGTTTACACCAGAACTATGGCTACACCTTC.

The V and J genes are TRBV20-1 and TRBJ2-1; D ambiguous. V lost 3 bases and J 6 bases, leaving 15 bases between the germline ends. Germline loops: CDR1 DFQATT, CDR2 SNEGSKA (reference sequence). The CDR3 spans 14 residues. The DNA for the CDR3 is TGCAGTGCTAGTGTCGATTTTCCTTTCAATGAGCAGTTCTTC. Its protein product is CSASVDFPFNEQFF.

This clone has a single count. The genes are TRBV7-9 and TRBJ2-1, with D perhaps TRBD1 (5 bases). This CDR3 has 11 residues. CDR1 is SEHNR, CDR2 FQNEAQ, per germline (reference sequence). The ends were cut back, 5 bases at V and 9 bases at J, with 8 bases in the middle. CDR3 in amino acids: CASSPDSEQFF. CDR3 DNA sequence: TGTGCCAGCAGCCCCGACAGTGAGCAGTTCTTC.

As DNA, the CDR3 is TGTGCCAGCACCACATGGGGGACAGGGGGCTGGAATGAGCAGTTCTTC. It encodes CASTTWGTGGWNEQFF. V and J are TRBV28 and TRBJ2-1; 12 bases align to TRBD1. Germline CDR1 and CDR2: MDHEN and SYDVKM. This CDR3 spans 16 amino acids. The V gene end was trimmed by 7 bases and the J gene end by 7 bases; junction bases not matched to a gene: 11.

The chain combines TRBV12-1 with TRBJ2-5; the listed D gene, TRBD2, was not tested against the DNA. TRBV12-1 is designated a pseudogene. The CDR3 covers 19 residues. Here the CDR3 reads CASSRSTVMGGPQWETQYF. CDR3 bases: TGTGCCAGCAGCAGGAGTACGGTGATGGGGGGTCCCCAGTGGGAGACCCAGTACTTC.

This clone was detected only a few times. The CDR3, as DNA: TGTGCCAGCAGCCTGTGGGGACTAAGCACAGATACGCAGTATTTT. Its protein is CASSLWGLSTDTQYF. The chain uses TRBV7-9 and TRBJ2-3, with 7 positions matching TRBD2. The V gene's germline CDR1 is SEHNR and CDR2 FQNEAQ (reference sequence). The CDR3 has 15 amino acids. V was clipped by 5 bases and J by 0 bases; unmatched bases: 5.

This clone showed up just once. The chain joins TRBV5-4 to TRBJ1-4; 7 bases match TRBD1. The CDR3 is 14 residues long. Germline-derived CDR1 and CDR2 are SGHNT and YYREEE (reference sequence). Losses at the gene ends were 5 bases for V and 5 bases for J; bases not matched to a gene: 6. CDR3 sequence reads: CASRPGQENEKLFF. The DNA for the CDR3 is TGTGCCAGCAGGCCCGGACAGGAGAATGAAAAACTGTTTTTT.

The J gene is TRBJ2-3, the V gene TRBV19, with D perhaps matching TRBD1 or TRBD2 (6 bases each). The CDR3 runs 15 residues. Germline V gene sequence: CDR1 LNHDA, CDR2 SQIVND (reference sequence). The V end lost 6 bases, the J end lost 4 bases, and 17 bases lay between the germline ends. The CDR3 loop is CASRLEGGPADTQYF. The CDR3 DNA reads as TGTGCCAGTAGACTTGAGGGGGGACCGGCAGATACGCAGTATTTT.

The V gene is TRBV30, the J gene TRBJ1-3, with D possibly being TRBD1 (5 bases). Per germline, CDR1 GTSNPN and CDR2 SVGIG (reference sequence). This CDR3 is 18 amino acids long. Trimming cost V 2 bases and J 1 base, with 21 bases left between them. The CDR3 spells CAWSRRSGTDFSGNTIYF. As DNA, the CDR3 is TGTGCCTGGAGTCGGCGGTCCGGGACGGATTTTTCTGGAAACACCATATATTTT.

The chain has TRBV29-1 and TRBJ2-7; D is undetermined. The CDR3 length is 14 residues. V was shortened by 1 base and J by 2 bases, with 12 bases between the two germline ends. CDR1 and CDR2 from the germline V gene are SQVTM and ANQGSEA. The CDR3 DNA follows: TGCAGCGTTGAAGTAAGTAACCGAGCCTACGAGCAGTACTTC. It specifies CSVEVSNRAYEQYF.

The CDR3 sequence is CSAAEAGNTQYF. CDR3 in DNA: TGCAGCGCCGCTGAGGCAGGGAATACGCAGTATTTT. The V and J genes are TRBV29-1 and TRBJ2-3; possible D gene TRBD1, 5 bases. Germline V gene lookup returns CDR1 SQVTM and CDR2 ANQGSEA. Trimming removed 7 bases from V and 7 bases from J, with 15 bases in between. CDR3 length equals 12 residues.

The chain combines TRBV4-1 with TRBJ1-3, with D perhaps TRBD1 (6 bases). CDR1 MGHRA and CDR2 YSYEKL come from the germline V gene. V was cut by 1 base and J by 4 bases, with 11 bases left in between. This CDR3 region has 15 residues. Here the CDR3 DNA reads TGCGCCAGCAGCCAAGGTCGGACAGCCGGAAACACCATATATTTT. Amino acids: CASSQGRTAGNTIYF.